Given below is one T cell receptor beta chain in context. Assay: immunoSEQ multiplex PCR; the TCRdb copy retains only in-frame clones and omits some. This sample has roughly 400,000 clones, with approximately 93% found just once. The record originates from a study of blood T cell repertoires in COVID-19. Exposed study participants had met a COVID-19 case within 2 weeks before entry. V was pared by 1 base and J by 6 bases, with 7 bases of the junction left unmatched. This CDR3 has 14 residues. Germline loops: CDR1 GTSNPN, CDR2 SVGIG (reference sequence). Input material: PBMCs or T cells enriched from blood (not recorded which). The V gene is TRBV30, the J gene TRBJ1-2, with 8 bases fitting TRBD1. The sequence was obtained from a woman in her thirties or forties who had been exposed to COVID-19. CDR3 sequence (DNA): TGTGCCTGGAGTGCAGACAGGGGATCACATGGCTACACCTTC. Protein: CAWSADRGSHGYTF.